These T cell receptor beta chains were read from a single sample in a study of early T cells in non-severe SARS-CoV-2 infection. TCRdb processed the 5' RACE reads anew with MiXCR; each CDR3 protein has one entry. The sample carries some 50,000 distinct CDR3 sequences, over 8% recorded once. Sequenced material: whole blood. The receptors here all came from an adult who was a healthcare worker with PCR-confirmed SARS-CoV-2 infection or an uninfected control (not recorded which). CDR3s include the opening cysteine and the closing phenylalanine or tryptophan. A D gene is named only where the DNA matches it firmly. Some rows mark clone size as missing; the rest say once, few, many or name a class of expanded clone.

cdr3_aa cdr3_nt d_call j_call clone_size v_call
CASSFRTSGRGNEQFF TGTGCCAGCAGTTTCCGGACTAGCGGGAGAGGTAATGAGCAGTTCTTC TRBD2 TRBJ2-1 many TRBV27
CASRAYGNQPQHF TGTGCCAGCAGAGCCTATGGCAATCAGCCCCAGCATTTT . TRBJ1-5 . TRBV6-6
CASSLSGEINEQFF TGTGCCAGCAGCTTATCGGGAGAGATAAATGAGCAGTTCTTC . TRBJ2-1 . TRBV11-3
CAWSDRTSRAGELFF TGTGCCTGGAGCGACAGGACTAGCCGGGCCGGGGAGCTGTTTTTT TRBD2 TRBJ2-2 . TRBV30
CSALGPSGSYEQYF TGCAGTGCCCTTGGTCCTAGCGGGAGTTACGAGCAGTACTTC TRBD2 TRBJ2-7 many TRBV20-1
CASSHLASNEQFF TGTGCCAGCAGCCATCTCGCGTCAAATGAGCAGTTCTTC . TRBJ2-1 few TRBV3-1
CASSLGGSQGSNQPQHF TGTGCCAGCAGCTTGGGGGGTAGCCAAGGGAGCAATCAGCCCCAGCATTTT . TRBJ1-5 few TRBV7-9
CASSPRLSRYNEQFF TGTGCCAGCAGTCCCAGACTATCCCGATACAATGAGCAGTTCTTC . TRBJ2-1 many TRBV12-3/TRBV12-4
CASSLYRGDQPQHF TGTGCCAGCAGCTTGTACAGGGGGGATCAGCCCCAGCATTTT TRBD1 TRBJ1-5 many TRBV5-6
CASSSSQGVFNTEAFF TGCGCCAGCAGCTCGAGTCAGGGGGTTTTCAACACTGAAGCTTTCTTT TRBD1 TRBJ1-1 many TRBV5-1
CASSLHSGAGANVLTF TGTGCCAGCAGCCTCCATTCAGGTGCTGGGGCCAACGTCCTGACTTTC . TRBJ2-6 . TRBV3-1
CAIRAEGNYGYTF TGTGCCATCCGGGCCGAAGGGAACTATGGCTACACCTTC . TRBJ1-2 many TRBV6-1
CASSLFTDTQYF TGTGCCAGCAGCTTGTTCACAGATACGCAGTATTTT . TRBJ2-3 many TRBV5-4
CASSLQGGTDTQYF TGTGCCAGCAGCTTACAGGGTGGTACAGATACGCAGTATTTT . TRBJ2-3 many TRBV7-9
CASSEGGGQTYEQYF TGTGCCAGCAGTGAAGGGGGGGGCCAAACCTACGAGCAGTACTTC . TRBJ2-7 . TRBV25-1
CATRTSTDTQYF TGTGCCACCAGGACTAGCACAGATACGCAGTATTTT . TRBJ2-3 few TRBV24-1
CSATRDQGANEQFF TGCAGCGCCACCCGGGACCAAGGAGCCAATGAGCAGTTCTTC . TRBJ2-1 . TRBV29-1
CASSYSGPSGELFF TGTGCCAGCAGTTACTCAGGCCCCTCCGGGGAGCTGTTTTTT . TRBJ2-2 many TRBV6-6
CASSHRDRGQSF TGTGCCAGCAGCCACAGGGACAGGGGGCAGTCCTTC TRBD1 TRBJ2-1 many TRBV3-1
CASSPLWTGGNSPLHF TGTGCCAGCAGCCCCCTCTGGACAGGGGGGAATTCACCCCTCCACTTT TRBD1 TRBJ1-6 many TRBV3-1
CASSLERGAKDTQYF TGCGCCAGCAGCTTGGAGAGGGGGGCAAAGGATACGCAGTATTTT . TRBJ2-3 many TRBV5-1
CASSHSGTGVNQPQHF TGTGCCAGCAGTCATTCCGGGACAGGGGTCAATCAGCCCCAGCATTTT TRBD1 TRBJ1-5 many TRBV13
CASSLSQGLIDEQYF TGTGCCAGCAGCCTGTCTCAGGGTTTGATCGACGAGCAGTACTTC . TRBJ2-7 many TRBV14
CSAVRLAGTQYF TGCAGTGCGGTCCGACTAGCGGGGACGCAGTATTTT TRBD2 TRBJ2-3 many TRBV20-1
CASSPGVAYEQYF TGTGCCAGCAGCCCAGGCGTGGCCTACGAGCAGTACTTC . TRBJ2-7 many TRBV7-9
CATSRDRENIQYF TGTGCCACCAGCAGAGATCGTGAAAACATTCAGTACTTC . TRBJ2-4 . TRBV15
CASSPSGGRRDTQYF TGTGCCAGCAGCCCCAGCGGGGGGAGGAGGGATACGCAGTATTTT TRBD2 TRBJ2-3 many TRBV7-2
CSAPGAAYEQYF TGCAGTGCTCCGGGAGCGGCCTACGAGCAGTACTTC . TRBJ2-7 . TRBV20-1
CASSEIQGTFSYNEQFF TGTGCCAGCAGTGAAATACAGGGGACCTTCTCTTACAATGAGCAGTTCTTC TRBD1 TRBJ2-1 few TRBV6-1
CASSLWGWTEAFF TGTGCCAGCAGTTTATGGGGCTGGACTGAAGCTTTCTTT . TRBJ1-1 . TRBV12-3/TRBV12-4
CASSEIAQAYNEQFF TGTGCCAGCAGTGAGATAGCACAGGCCTACAATGAGCAGTTCTTC . TRBJ2-1 once TRBV2
CASSLGGVGANVLTF TGTGCCAGCAGCTTAGGGGGTGTCGGGGCCAACGTCCTGACTTTC . TRBJ2-6 many TRBV7-2
CSAKGAGYNEQFF TGCAGTGCCAAGGGGGCGGGGTACAATGAGCAGTTCTTC . TRBJ2-1 few TRBV20-1
CASSVGTGSDTQYF TGTGCCAGCAGCGTGGGGACAGGGTCGGATACGCAGTATTTT TRBD1 TRBJ2-3 many TRBV9
CASSAKTTGMGEQFF TGTGCCAGCAGCGCGAAGACGACTGGCATGGGTGAGCAGTTCTTC . TRBJ2-1 . TRBV2
CASSEAGGTLETQYF TGTGCCAGCAGTGAAGCGGGGGGGACCCTAGAGACCCAGTACTTC TRBD2 TRBJ2-5 . TRBV6-1
CASSSQAAVGYGYTF TGTGCCAGCAGCAGCCAGGCCGCCGTAGGTTATGGCTACACCTTC . TRBJ1-2 many TRBV7-2
CASSEKDRVSTDTQYF TGCGCCAGCAGTGAGAAAGACAGGGTTAGCACAGATACGCAGTATTTT TRBD1 TRBJ2-3 many TRBV10-2
CASSIPGSSNTGELFF TGTGCCAGTAGTATACCCGGCAGCTCAAACACCGGGGAGCTGTTTTTT . TRBJ2-2 many TRBV19
CSAPDVRGSYEQYF TGCAGTGCTCCCGATGTCAGGGGCTCCTACGAGCAGTACTTC . TRBJ2-7 many TRBV20-1
CASSEAGEGYEQYF TGTGCCAGCAGCGAAGCGGGGGAAGGCTACGAGCAGTACTTC TRBD2 TRBJ2-7 once TRBV6-1
CASSFNGAGELFF TGTGCCAGCAGCTTCAACGGCGCCGGGGAGCTGTTTTTT . TRBJ2-2 many TRBV7-3
CASSFTSNTEAFF TGCGCCAGCAGCTTTACCTCGAACACTGAAGCTTTCTTT . TRBJ1-1 many TRBV5-1
CASSYPGDNSYEQYF TGTGCCAGCAGTTACCCCGGGGACAACTCCTACGAGCAGTACTTC . TRBJ2-7 many TRBV6-6
CASSHGRGDTDTQYF TGTGCCAGCAGTCACGGACGAGGGGACACAGATACGCAGTATTTT . TRBJ2-3 . TRBV7-7
CASSPELDTEAFF TGTGCCAGCAGTCCTGAGTTGGACACTGAAGCTTTCTTT . TRBJ1-1 . TRBV12-3/TRBV12-4
CSALDVRTMGEQFF TGCAGCGCCTTAGACGTTAGGACGATGGGTGAGCAGTTCTTC . TRBJ2-1 many TRBV29-1
CASSIPSSLGGELFF TGTGCCAGTAGTATCCCTTCAAGTTTAGGTGGGGAGCTGTTTTTT . TRBJ2-2 many TRBV19
CASSSDAGGAGYTF TGTGCCAGCAGCTCTGACGCAGGGGGCGCGGGCTACACCTTC TRBD1 TRBJ1-2 many TRBV11-2